Listed here is a single TCR beta chain. Its cognate antigen is unknown. In the naive CD8 group, cells lacked CD45RO and were positively selected for CCR7, so terminally differentiated effector memory CD45RA+ cells were left out. The sample is drawn from a study of shared clonotypes between healthy human individuals. Study outcomes and limitations: Naive CD4 clonotype sharing across a few donors was around 5%. Sampling included only blood; tissue repertoires likely differ.

Only in-frame clones appear in the TCRdb table, and some are missing; sequencing was by immunoSEQ multiplex PCR. The sample includes millions of clones, about 95% seen only once; the top ten take more than 0.95%. The germline V gene encodes CDR1 MNHNY and CDR2 SVGAGI (reference sequence). This CDR3 contains 14 residues. With 5 bases removed from V and 0 bases from J, the gap between germline ends came to 8 bases. The source of this sequence is a young man in good health. Sequencing was done on a sample of naive CD8+ T cells sorted from blood. The chain combines TRBV6-6 with TRBJ2-1; D is uncertain. CDR3 bases: TGTGCCAGCAGTAGGAGCCTCTCCTACAATGAGCAGTTCTTC. It encodes CASSRSLSYNEQFF.